This T cell receptor (beta chain) was captured in a study of cytomegalovirus exposure and HLA in healthy donors. Turning to the study itself: Within the Caucasian-associated ancestry cluster were under 85% of the roughly 400 genotyped donors.

As to this clone: Its matching antigen is unknown.

Notes on the study in general: Rarity held for most TCR sequences, but there were some public TCRs that occurred in many donors. Reportedly, diagnosis of cytomegalovirus status by the classifier showed high specificity and sensitivity. Previously analyzed data showed that most TCR beta V segments were productive at a frequency of about 87% or about 30%.

The primer mix had 60 Vbeta and 13 Jbeta primers. Here immunoSEQ multiplex PCR was the method, and the copy in TCRdb shows in-frame clones only, minus some. Here the sample table reports some 120,000 clones. The CDR3 totals 15 residues. In germline, CDR1 is SGHRS, CDR2 YFSETQ. Trimming cost V 0 bases and J 5 bases, with 14 bases left between them. This clonotype was obtained from a man between 18 and 29 years old in good health and CMV-seronegative. V usage is TRBV5-1 and J usage is TRBJ2-5, with D possibly matching TRBD2 (7 bases). What was sequenced was PBMCs. The CDR3, as DNA: TGCGCCAGCAGCTTGGAGGGGGGGGGCCCGGAGACCCAGTACTTC. Translation gives CASSLEGGGPETQYF.